These T cell receptor beta chains were read from a single sample in a study of cytomegalovirus exposure and HLA in healthy donors. Some clones are missing from TCRdb's copy, which holds only in-frame ones; the method was immunoSEQ multiplex PCR. The table lists 95,000 to 110,000 clones, around two thirds of them singletons, with 11% to 15% in the top ten. The source material was PBMCs. The receptors come from a woman in her thirties or forties in good health and CMV-seropositive. Both conserved end residues are part of each CDR3. Fields, in order: V gene, D gene, clone size, J gene, CDR3 protein, CDR3 DNA. D genes are given only for firm matches. The listing skips clone size in some rows; elsewhere it reads once, few, many or a size class.

v_gene: TRBV5-4
d_gene: NA
abundance: NA
j_gene: TRBJ1-6
CDR3aa: CASSLGGYRNSPLHF
CDR3nt: TGTGCCAGCAGCTTAGGAGGGTATCGGAATTCACCCCTCCACTTT

v_gene: TRBV13
d_gene: NA
abundance: NA
j_gene: TRBJ2-7
CDR3aa: CASSTVYPYEQYF
CDR3nt: TGTGCCAGCAGTACAGTGTATCCTTACGAGCAGTACTTC

v_gene: TRBV9
d_gene: TRBD1
abundance: NA
j_gene: TRBJ2-2
CDR3aa: CASSVEGTGRANTGELFF
CDR3nt: TGTGCCAGCAGCGTAGAAGGGACAGGGAGGGCAAACACCGGGGAGCTGTTTTTT

v_gene: TRBV5-1
d_gene: TRBD1
abundance: NA
j_gene: TRBJ2-7
CDR3aa: CASSSRDRAYEQYF
CDR3nt: TGCGCCAGCAGCAGCCGGGACAGGGCTTACGAGCAGTACTTC

v_gene: TRBV7-2
d_gene: NA
abundance: NA
j_gene: TRBJ2-3
CDR3aa: CASSFLGVGLVPDTQYF
CDR3nt: TGTGCCAGCAGCTTCCTAGGGGTCGGGCTAGTCCCAGATACGCAGTATTTT

v_gene: TRBV10-3
d_gene: NA
abundance: few
j_gene: TRBJ1-1
CDR3aa: CAISESEGPEAFF
CDR3nt: TGTGCCATCAGTGAGTCTGAGGGCCCCGAGGCTTTCTTT

v_gene: TRBV10-3
d_gene: TRBD1
abundance: few
j_gene: TRBJ1-1
CDR3aa: CAISGTGQENTEAFF
CDR3nt: TGTGCCATCAGTGGTACGGGACAGGAAAACACTGAAGCTTTCTTT

v_gene: TRBV29-1
d_gene: TRBD2
abundance: NA
j_gene: TRBJ2-7
CDR3aa: CSVGTSYEQYF
CDR3nt: TGCAGCGTCGGGACTAGCTACGAGCAGTACTTC

v_gene: TRBV12-5
d_gene: TRBD1
abundance: NA
j_gene: TRBJ2-6
CDR3aa: CASGFIGQEFGGANVLTF
CDR3nt: TGTGCTAGTGGTTTTATAGGACAGGAGTTTGGAGGGGCCAACGTCCTGACTTTC

v_gene: TRBV6-5
d_gene: TRBD1
abundance: NA
j_gene: TRBJ2-7
CDR3aa: CASSFPPGTGGDEQYF
CDR3nt: TGTGCCAGCAGTTTCCCCCCCGGGACAGGGGGCGACGAGCAGTACTTC

v_gene: TRBV5-4
d_gene: NA
abundance: NA
j_gene: TRBJ1-3
CDR3aa: CASSLGGRAGNTIYF
CDR3nt: TGTGCCAGCAGCTTGGGGGGGCGAGCTGGAAACACCATATATTTT

v_gene: TRBV6-5
d_gene: NA
abundance: few
j_gene: TRBJ1-1
CDR3aa: CASSLYGNTEAFF
CDR3nt: TGTGCCAGCAGTTTGTACGGGAACACTGAAGCTTTCTTT

v_gene: TRBV7-2
d_gene: NA
abundance: NA
j_gene: TRBJ1-5
CDR3aa: CASSLGQNQPQHF
CDR3nt: TGTGCCAGCAGCCTAGGACAGAATCAGCCCCAGCATTTT

v_gene: TRBV29-1
d_gene: NA
abundance: NA
j_gene: TRBJ2-5
CDR3aa: CSVGTRETQYF
CDR3nt: TGCAGCGTTGGGACTCGAGAGACCCAGTACTTC

v_gene: TRBV21-1
d_gene: NA
abundance: NA
j_gene: TRBJ1-3
CDR3aa: CASSSARGTPGNTIYF
CDR3nt: TGTGCCAGCAGTAGCGCAAGAGGTACGCCCGGAAACACCATATATTTT

v_gene: TRBV2
d_gene: TRBD2
abundance: NA
j_gene: TRBJ2-5
CDR3aa: CASSETPVGGGETQYF
CDR3nt: TGTGCCAGCAGTGAAACCCCGGTGGGGGGGGGAGAGACCCAGTACTTC

v_gene: TRBV12-5
d_gene: NA
abundance: NA
j_gene: TRBJ2-1
CDR3aa: CASGLDGTGSYNEQFF
CDR3nt: TGTGCTAGTGGTTTGGACGGGACTGGCTCCTACAATGAGCAGTTCTTC

v_gene: TRBV18
d_gene: TRBD2
abundance: NA
j_gene: TRBJ2-3
CDR3aa: CASSRRTSGDDTQYF
CDR3nt: TGTGCCAGCTCACGACGGACTAGCGGGGATGATACGCAGTATTTT

v_gene: TRBV4-1
d_gene: TRBD1
abundance: few
j_gene: TRBJ1-1
CDR3aa: CASSQGRTGMNTEAFF
CDR3nt: TGCGCCAGCAGCCAGGGGAGGACAGGGATGAACACTGAAGCTTTCTTT

v_gene: TRBV18
d_gene: NA
abundance: NA
j_gene: TRBJ1-4
CDR3aa: CASSPLQATNEKLFF
CDR3nt: TGTGCCAGCTCACCATTACAGGCAACTAATGAAAAACTGTTTTTT

v_gene: TRBV6-1
d_gene: TRBD1
abundance: NA
j_gene: TRBJ2-3
CDR3aa: CASSGGDRGRPDTQYF
CDR3nt: TGTGCCAGCAGTGGAGGGGACAGGGGGCGCCCAGATACGCAGTATTTT

v_gene: TRBV6-5
d_gene: NA
abundance: NA
j_gene: TRBJ1-2
CDR3aa: CASSYDTNFYGYTF
CDR3nt: TGTGCCAGCAGTTACGACACCAACTTCTATGGCTACACCTTC

v_gene: TRBV6-5
d_gene: TRBD2
abundance: NA
j_gene: TRBJ2-7
CDR3aa: CASSYLIPAGGREQYF
CDR3nt: TGTGCCAGCAGTTACTTGATCCCAGCGGGGGGACGGGAGCAGTACTTC

v_gene: TRBV5-4
d_gene: TRBD1
abundance: NA
j_gene: TRBJ2-7
CDR3aa: CASSLGGTGQGHEQYF
CDR3nt: TGTGCCAGCAGCTTGGGGGGGACAGGCCAAGGCCACGAGCAGTACTTC

v_gene: TRBV6-6
d_gene: TRBD1
abundance: few
j_gene: TRBJ1-3
CDR3aa: CASSPNRGKGNTIYF
CDR3nt: TGTGCCAGCAGTCCCAACAGGGGGAAGGGAAACACCATATATTTT

v_gene: TRBV7-3
d_gene: TRBD1
abundance: NA
j_gene: TRBJ1-1
CDR3aa: CASSPTGSTEAFF
CDR3nt: TGTGCCAGCAGCCCGACAGGGTCCACTGAAGCTTTCTTT

v_gene: TRBV29-1
d_gene: NA
abundance: NA
j_gene: TRBJ2-3
CDR3aa: CSVDAGHTDTQYF
CDR3nt: TGCAGCGTTGACGCCGGACACACAGATACGCAGTATTTT

v_gene: TRBV7-8
d_gene: NA
abundance: NA
j_gene: TRBJ1-1
CDR3aa: CASSRTEIRIDREKNTEAFF
CDR3nt: TGTGCCAGCAGCCGAACGGAGATCCGAATAGACCGAGAAAAAAACACTGAAGCTTTCTTT

v_gene: TRBV9
d_gene: NA
abundance: NA
j_gene: TRBJ1-2
CDR3aa: CASTPGELNYGYTF
CDR3nt: TGTGCCAGCACCCCGGGGGAGCTTAACTATGGCTACACCTTC

v_gene: TRBV7-2
d_gene: TRBD1
abundance: NA
j_gene: TRBJ1-2
CDR3aa: CASSLAAGRQGGGYTF
CDR3nt: TGTGCCAGCAGCTTAGCCGCCGGGAGACAGGGAGGAGGCTACACCTTC

v_gene: TRBV2
d_gene: NA
abundance: NA
j_gene: TRBJ2-7
CDR3aa: CASTGAYEQYF
CDR3nt: TGTGCCAGTACAGGAGCCTACGAGCAGTACTTC

v_gene: TRBV19
d_gene: NA
abundance: NA
j_gene: TRBJ1-5
CDR3aa: CASSIDPDSNQPQHF
CDR3nt: TGTGCCAGTAGTATAGATCCGGACAGTAATCAGCCCCAGCATTTT

v_gene: TRBV29-1
d_gene: NA
abundance: NA
j_gene: TRBJ1-2
CDR3aa: CSVEQGGYGYTF
CDR3nt: TGCAGCGTGGAACAGGGTGGCTATGGCTACACCTTC

v_gene: TRBV30
d_gene: TRBD1
abundance: NA
j_gene: TRBJ1-2
CDR3aa: CAWSVQGANYGYTF
CDR3nt: TGTGCCTGGAGTGTTCAGGGGGCCAACTATGGCTACACCTTC

v_gene: TRBV29-1
d_gene: NA
abundance: NA
j_gene: TRBJ2-4
CDR3aa: CSIWGGQNIQYF
CDR3nt: TGCAGCATCTGGGGGGGGCAAAACATTCAGTACTTC

v_gene: TRBV4-3
d_gene: TRBD2
abundance: few
j_gene: TRBJ2-1
CDR3aa: CASSQRGGRGSSYNEQFF
CDR3nt: TGCGCCAGCAGCCAGAGGGGCGGGCGGGGGTCCTCCTACAATGAGCAGTTCTTC

v_gene: TRBV6-6
d_gene: TRBD1
abundance: NA
j_gene: TRBJ1-1
CDR3aa: CASNGGGLNTEAFF
CDR3nt: TGTGCCAGCAATGGAGGGGGCCTGAACACTGAAGCTTTCTTT

v_gene: TRBV7-9
d_gene: TRBD1
abundance: NA
j_gene: TRBJ1-3
CDR3aa: CASSFGQGSDTIYF
CDR3nt: TGTGCCAGCAGCTTCGGACAGGGGAGTGACACCATATATTTT

v_gene: TRBV5-1
d_gene: TRBD2
abundance: NA
j_gene: TRBJ2-2
CDR3aa: CASSLERGNTGELFF
CDR3nt: TGCGCCAGCAGCCTCGAGCGGGGAAACACCGGGGAGCTGTTTTTT

v_gene: TRBV18
d_gene: NA
abundance: NA
j_gene: TRBJ2-5
CDR3aa: CASSPTGVSQETQYF
CDR3nt: TGTGCCAGCTCACCGACGGGGGTAAGCCAAGAGACCCAGTACTTC

v_gene: TRBV7-2
d_gene: TRBD1
abundance: once
j_gene: TRBJ1-5
CDR3aa: CASSLGRGQNQPQHF
CDR3nt: TGTGCCAGCAGCTTAGGCAGGGGGCAAAATCAGCCCCAGCATTTT

v_gene: TRBV5-8
d_gene: TRBD1
abundance: NA
j_gene: TRBJ1-1
CDR3aa: CASSWNRGGGTEAFF
CDR3nt: TGTGCCAGCAGCTGGAACAGGGGAGGAGGCACTGAAGCTTTCTTT

v_gene: TRBV5-1
d_gene: NA
abundance: NA
j_gene: TRBJ1-3
CDR3aa: CASSPGFSGNTIYF
CDR3nt: TGCGCCAGCAGCCCGGGGTTCTCTGGAAACACCATATATTTT

v_gene: TRBV5-6
d_gene: NA
abundance: NA
j_gene: TRBJ2-1
CDR3aa: CASSQDWGPYNEQFF
CDR3nt: TGTGCCAGCAGCCAGGACTGGGGGCCTTACAATGAGCAGTTCTTC

v_gene: TRBV7-8
d_gene: TRBD1
abundance: NA
j_gene: TRBJ1-1
CDR3aa: CASSFRTGLTEAFF
CDR3nt: TGTGCCAGCAGCTTCCGGACAGGGCTGACTGAAGCTTTCTTT

v_gene: TRBV6-5
d_gene: NA
abundance: NA
j_gene: TRBJ2-5
CDR3aa: CASSYGALQETQYF
CDR3nt: TGTGCCAGCAGTTACGGAGCGCTCCAAGAGACCCAGTACTTC

v_gene: TRBV14
d_gene: NA
abundance: NA
j_gene: TRBJ2-7
CDR3aa: CASSQVYRVEQYF
CDR3nt: TGTGCCAGCAGCCAAGTATACAGGGTCGAGCAGTACTTC

v_gene: TRBV9
d_gene: TRBD2
abundance: NA
j_gene: TRBJ2-3
CDR3aa: CASSVAPGGGSTDTQYF
CDR3nt: TGTGCCAGCAGCGTAGCCCCTGGGGGGGGAAGCACAGATACGCAGTATTTT

v_gene: TRBV5-1
d_gene: NA
abundance: NA
j_gene: TRBJ2-1
CDR3aa: CASSLRGGDLSGEQFF
CDR3nt: TGCGCCAGCAGCTTGAGGGGGGGCGACCTAAGCGGGGAGCAGTTCTTC

v_gene: TRBV18
d_gene: TRBD1
abundance: NA
j_gene: TRBJ1-5
CDR3aa: CASSRTGNQPQHF
CDR3nt: TGTGCCAGCTCTCGGACAGGGAATCAGCCCCAGCATTTT

v_gene: TRBV4-2
d_gene: NA
abundance: NA
j_gene: TRBJ1-1
CDR3aa: CASSQAGLGTEAFF
CDR3nt: TGTGCCAGCAGCCAGGCAGGGCTCGGCACTGAAGCTTTCTTT

v_gene: TRBV9
d_gene: TRBD1
abundance: NA
j_gene: TRBJ2-1
CDR3aa: CASSAGQGGYNEQFF
CDR3nt: TGTGCCAGCAGCGCCGGACAGGGTGGGTACAATGAGCAGTTCTTC

v_gene: TRBV19
d_gene: TRBD1
abundance: NA
j_gene: TRBJ1-4
CDR3aa: CASLDRGLNEKLFF
CDR3nt: TGTGCCAGTCTTGACAGGGGCCTTAATGAAAAACTGTTTTTT

v_gene: TRBV11-2
d_gene: NA
abundance: NA
j_gene: TRBJ2-1
CDR3aa: CASSPQGHEQFF
CDR3nt: TGTGCCAGCAGCCCCCAGGGGCATGAGCAGTTCTTC

v_gene: TRBV7-2
d_gene: NA
abundance: NA
j_gene: TRBJ2-7
CDR3aa: CASSTSTGYRTYEQYF
CDR3nt: TGTGCCAGCAGCACCTCAACAGGGTACAGGACCTACGAGCAGTACTTC

v_gene: TRBV6-5
d_gene: TRBD2
abundance: NA
j_gene: TRBJ2-1
CDR3aa: CASSPTSGTYNEQFF
CDR3nt: TGTGCCAGCAGTCCGACTAGCGGGACTTACAATGAGCAGTTCTTC

v_gene: TRBV15
d_gene: TRBD1
abundance: NA
j_gene: TRBJ2-1
CDR3aa: CATSRNPGQGLSYNEQFF
CDR3nt: TGTGCCACCAGCAGAAATCCGGGACAGGGTTTATCCTACAATGAGCAGTTCTTC

v_gene: TRBV30
d_gene: NA
abundance: NA
j_gene: TRBJ2-3
CDR3aa: CAWSDDWGGRDTQYF
CDR3nt: TGTGCCTGGAGTGACGATTGGGGGGGCAGAGATACGCAGTATTTT

v_gene: TRBV6-6
d_gene: NA
abundance: few
j_gene: TRBJ1-1
CDR3aa: CASSYLRGQGTEAFF
CDR3nt: TGTGCCAGCAGTTATCTGCGGGGCCAAGGCACTGAAGCTTTCTTT